This entry describes one T cell receptor beta chain. The CDR3 spans 14 residues. J was trimmed by 8 bases and V by 2 bases; bases with no gene match: 5. The germline V gene has CDR1 SGHNT and CDR2 YYREEE (reference sequence). The data were obtained in a study of blood T cell repertoires in COVID-19. Libraries were prepared by immunoSEQ multiplex PCR; TCRdb keeps only in-frame clonotypes and omits some of them. The sample includes 90,000 to 130,000 clones, less than 75% of them seen just once. The sample was peripheral blood. This chain joins TRBV5-4 and TRBJ2-1; 9 bases match TRBD2. This clonotype originated in a woman between 35 and 50 years old with acute or convalescent COVID-19. CDR3: CASSFSRTSDEQFF. The CDR3 bases are TGTGCCAGCAGCTTTAGTCGGACTAGCGATGAGCAGTTCTTC.